Listed below are T cell receptor beta chains from one sample, sequenced in a study of T cells in Graves' hyperthyroidism and ophthalmopathy. TCRdb independently ran MiXCR on the multiplex PCR reads; one entry per CDR3 protein. The table records approximately 330,000 distinct CDR3 sequences, roughly an eighth of them present only once. The sequenced sample consisted of blood. These TCRs come from a woman in her thirties or forties with Graves' ophthalmopathy. Each CDR3 is given with its conserved first and last residue. A D gene is named only where the DNA matches it firmly. Only some rows state a clone size, as once, few, many or a class for expanded clones.

TGCAGTGCTAGAGAACTAGCGGGGGCAGATACGCAGTATTTT,CSARELAGADTQYF,TRBJ2-3,TRBD2,NA,TRBV20-1
TGTGCCAGCTCACCCCTCGAACAGGTACCATACGAGCAGTACTTC,CASSPLEQVPYEQYF,TRBJ2-7,NA,NA,TRBV18
TGCAGTGCTCCCGGGGGAGGGGGCGGCCAGCCCCAGCATTTT,CSAPGGGGGQPQHF,TRBJ1-5,TRBD1,many,TRBV20-1
TGTGCCAGCAGCCAAGAGGCGATCAATCAGCCCCAGCATTTT,CASSQEAINQPQHF,TRBJ1-5,NA,NA,TRBV4-2
TGTGCCAGCAGCACAAGCGGGACCATCAGGGGGACCCAGTACTTC,CASSTSGTIRGTQYF,TRBJ2-5,NA,few,TRBV7-6
TGTGCCAGCAAGAACACCGGGGAGCTGTTTTTT,CASKNTGELFF,TRBJ2-2,NA,many,TRBV2
TGTGCCAGCAGTTTTCTGTGGCCTATTGGGGACAGAGTTAACACCGGGGAGCTGTTTTTT,CASSFLWPIGDRVNTGELFF,TRBJ2-2,TRBD1,few,TRBV12-3/TRBV12-4
TGTGCCAGCAAGGATTCAACGGGAGGGAATGAGCAGTTCTTC,CASKDSTGGNEQFF,TRBJ2-1,TRBD2,NA,TRBV12-3/TRBV12-4
TGCAGTGCTGGGAGGGGTGCTAGGGGGCAGTACAATGAGCAGTTCTTC,CSAGRGARGQYNEQFF,TRBJ2-1,NA,NA,TRBV20-1
TGTGCCACCACCGGGACAGTGAACAATGAGCAGTTCTTC,CATTGTVNNEQFF,TRBJ2-1,TRBD1,many,TRBV24-1
TGTGCCAGCAGCTTCTGGCGGGGCCCATCGAACACCGGGGAGCTGTTTTTT,CASSFWRGPSNTGELFF,TRBJ2-2,NA,NA,TRBV7-2
TGCAGCGTTGCGTTGAACACTGAAGCTTTCTTT,CSVALNTEAFF,TRBJ1-1,NA,many,TRBV29-1
TGTGCCAGCAATGAGGGTTCCTGGCACGAGCAGTACTTC,CASNEGSWHEQYF,TRBJ2-7,NA,many,TRBV2
TGTGCCAGCAGTTCCGCGACAGGGGGCGGGAAGACCCAGTACTTC,CASSSATGGGKTQYF,TRBJ2-5,TRBD1,once,TRBV7-3
TGCGCCAGCAGCTTCCGGGACCTTAATGAAAAACTGTTTTTT,CASSFRDLNEKLFF,TRBJ1-4,NA,NA,TRBV5-1
TGTGCCAGCAGTGCCCTCAGGCATGAAAAACTGTTTTTT,CASSALRHEKLFF,TRBJ1-4,NA,many,TRBV12-3/TRBV12-4
TGTGCCAGTAGTAGGGCTAGCGGACCTCCCTACGAGCAGTACTTC,CASSRASGPPYEQYF,TRBJ2-7,TRBD2,NA,TRBV19
TGTGCCAGCAAGGACAGGAGCTCCTACAATGGGCAGTTCTTC,CASKDRSSYNGQFF,TRBJ2-1,TRBD1,few,TRBV27
TGTGCCAGCAGCTCCAGACTAGCGGGGATTACCGACAATGAGCAGTTCTTC,CASSSRLAGITDNEQFF,TRBJ2-1,TRBD2,many,TRBV7-8
TGTGCCATCAGTGACCGCGGGAGCTCCTACGAGCAGTACTTC,CAISDRGSSYEQYF,TRBJ2-7,TRBD2,few,TRBV10-3
TGTGCTAGTGGTTTGTCCGGCGGGAGTGGCTACAATGAGCAGTTCTTC,CASGLSGGSGYNEQFF,TRBJ2-1,TRBD2,many,TRBV12-5
TGTGCCTGGAGTTCCCAACCCCAGGGGAACACTGAAGCTTTCTTT,CAWSSQPQGNTEAFF,TRBJ1-1,NA,NA,TRBV30
TGCAGTGTCAAGCCACTCAACAATGAGCAGTTCTTC,CSVKPLNNEQFF,TRBJ2-1,NA,few,TRBV20-1
TGTGCCAGCAGTTTGAGGGACAGCGTTTGGTCGAGACGCAATCAGCCCCAGCATTTT,CASSLRDSVWSRRNQPQHF,TRBJ1-5,TRBD1,many,TRBV28
TGTGCCAGCAGCGTAACGCAGGGGGCAATCTACGAGCAGTACTTC,CASSVTQGAIYEQYF,TRBJ2-7,TRBD1,few,TRBV9
TGTGCCAGCAGCTGGGACAGCAATTCACCCCTCCACTTT,CASSWDSNSPLHF,TRBJ1-6,TRBD1,many,TRBV27
TGTGCCAGCAGCCAAGATGCTCGAGGGGTTAACTATGGCTACACCTTC,CASSQDARGVNYGYTF,TRBJ1-2,NA,NA,TRBV4-2